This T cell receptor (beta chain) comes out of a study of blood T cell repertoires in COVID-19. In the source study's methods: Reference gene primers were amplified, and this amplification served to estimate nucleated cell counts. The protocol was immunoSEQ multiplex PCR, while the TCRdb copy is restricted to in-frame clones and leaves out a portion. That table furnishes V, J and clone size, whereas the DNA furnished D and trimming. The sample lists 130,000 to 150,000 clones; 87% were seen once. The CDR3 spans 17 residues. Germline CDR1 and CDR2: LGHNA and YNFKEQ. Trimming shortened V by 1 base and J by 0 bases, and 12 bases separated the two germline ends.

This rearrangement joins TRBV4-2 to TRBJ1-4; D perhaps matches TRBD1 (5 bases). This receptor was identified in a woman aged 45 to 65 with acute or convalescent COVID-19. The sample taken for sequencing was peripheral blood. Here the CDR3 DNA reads TGTGCCAGCAGCCAAGTGGGCAGGGTGGCAACTAATGAAAAACTGTTTTTT. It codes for CASSQVGRVATNEKLFF.